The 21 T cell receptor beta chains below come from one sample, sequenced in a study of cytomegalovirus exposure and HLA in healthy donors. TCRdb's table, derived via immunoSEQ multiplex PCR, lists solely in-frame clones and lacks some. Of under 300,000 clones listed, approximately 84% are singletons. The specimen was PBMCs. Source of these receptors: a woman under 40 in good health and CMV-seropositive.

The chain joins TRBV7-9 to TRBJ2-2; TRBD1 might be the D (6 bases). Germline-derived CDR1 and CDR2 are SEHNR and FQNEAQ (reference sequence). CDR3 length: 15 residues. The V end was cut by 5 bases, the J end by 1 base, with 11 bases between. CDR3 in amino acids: CASSKGHLNTGELFF. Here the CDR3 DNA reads TGTGCCAGCAGCAAGGGACACTTGAACACCGGGGAGCTGTTTTTT.

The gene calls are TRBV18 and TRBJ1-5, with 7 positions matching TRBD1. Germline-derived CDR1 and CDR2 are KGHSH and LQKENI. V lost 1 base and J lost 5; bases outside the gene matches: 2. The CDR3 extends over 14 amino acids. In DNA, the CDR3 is TGTGCCAGCTCACCACAGGGGGCAGATCAGCCCCAGCATTTT. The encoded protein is CASSPQGADQPQHF.

CDR3 in amino acids: CASSLEGASGYTF. CDR3 nucleotide sequence: TGTGCCAGCAGCTTGGAGGGGGCGAGCGGCTACACCTTC. This rearrangement joins TRBV7-6 to TRBJ1-2, with 7 bases lining up with TRBD1. The trim removed 3 bases at V and 8 bases at J, leaving 6 bases unmatched. CDR3 length: 13 amino acids. Germline assignment: CDR1 SGHVS and CDR2 FNYEAQ.

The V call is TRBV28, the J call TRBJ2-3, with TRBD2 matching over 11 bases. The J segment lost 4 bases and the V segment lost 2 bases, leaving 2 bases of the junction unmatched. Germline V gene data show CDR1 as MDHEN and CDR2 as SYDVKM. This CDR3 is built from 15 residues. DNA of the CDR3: TGTGCCAGCAGTTTAACTAGCGGGAGTGCAGATACGCAGTATTTT. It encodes CASSLTSGSADTQYF.

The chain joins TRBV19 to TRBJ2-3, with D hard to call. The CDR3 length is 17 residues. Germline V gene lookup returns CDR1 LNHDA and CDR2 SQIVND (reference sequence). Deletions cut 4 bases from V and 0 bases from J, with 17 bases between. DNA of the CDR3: TGTGCCAGTAGTAGTTTCAGTCGAGGCCCGAGCACAGATACGCAGTATTTT. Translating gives CASSSFSRGPSTDTQYF.

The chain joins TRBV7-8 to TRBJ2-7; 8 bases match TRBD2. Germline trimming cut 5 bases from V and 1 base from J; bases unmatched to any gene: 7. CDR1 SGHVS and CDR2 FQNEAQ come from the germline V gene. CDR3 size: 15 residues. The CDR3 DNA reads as TGTGCCAGCAGCCGAAGCGGGAGACAATCCTACGAGCAGTACTTC. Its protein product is CASSRSGRQSYEQYF.

CDR3 loop: CASSIDQVAGALEQYF. Here the CDR3 DNA reads TGTGCCAGTAGTATAGATCAGGTAGCGGGAGCTCTTGAGCAGTACTTC. This sequence joins TRBV19 and TRBJ2-7, with 9 bases aligning to TRBD2. CDR3 length: 16 residues. The junction had 10 bases not matched to a gene; V was cut back by 0 bases and J by 7 bases. Looked up from germline, CDR1 is LNHDA and CDR2 is SQIVND (reference sequence).

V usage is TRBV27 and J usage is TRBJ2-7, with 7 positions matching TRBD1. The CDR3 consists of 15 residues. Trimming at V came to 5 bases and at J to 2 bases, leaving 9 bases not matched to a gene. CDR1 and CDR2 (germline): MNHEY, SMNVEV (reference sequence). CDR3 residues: CASSLLTGNAYEQYF. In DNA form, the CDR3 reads TGTGCCAGCAGTCTACTGACAGGGAATGCCTACGAGCAGTACTTC.

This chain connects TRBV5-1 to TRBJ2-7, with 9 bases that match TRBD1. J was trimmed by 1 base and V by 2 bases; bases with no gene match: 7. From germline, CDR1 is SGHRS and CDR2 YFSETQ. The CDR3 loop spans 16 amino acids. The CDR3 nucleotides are TGCGCCAGCAGCTTAGGACAGGGGATGGCGTCCTACGAGCAGTACTTC. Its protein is CASSLGQGMASYEQYF.

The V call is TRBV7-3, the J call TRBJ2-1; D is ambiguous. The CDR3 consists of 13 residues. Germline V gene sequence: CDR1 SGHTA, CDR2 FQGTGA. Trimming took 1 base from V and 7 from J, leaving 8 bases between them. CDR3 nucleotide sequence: TGTGCCAGCAGCTTAAACCCCCGGAATGAGCAGTTCTTC. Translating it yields CASSLNPRNEQFF.

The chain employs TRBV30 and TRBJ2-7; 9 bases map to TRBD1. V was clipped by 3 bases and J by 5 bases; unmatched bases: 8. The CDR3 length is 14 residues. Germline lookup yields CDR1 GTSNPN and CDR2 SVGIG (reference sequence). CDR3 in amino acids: CAWSGGWTGDEQYF. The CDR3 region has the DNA TGTGCCTGGAGCGGGGGTTGGACAGGGGACGAGCAGTACTTC.

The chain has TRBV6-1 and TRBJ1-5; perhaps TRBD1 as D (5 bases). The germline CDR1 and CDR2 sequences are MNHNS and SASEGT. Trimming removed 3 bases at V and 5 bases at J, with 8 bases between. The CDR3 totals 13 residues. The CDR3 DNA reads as TGTGCCAGCAGTGACCAGGGTGATCAGCCCCAGCATTTT. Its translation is CASSDQGDQPQHF.

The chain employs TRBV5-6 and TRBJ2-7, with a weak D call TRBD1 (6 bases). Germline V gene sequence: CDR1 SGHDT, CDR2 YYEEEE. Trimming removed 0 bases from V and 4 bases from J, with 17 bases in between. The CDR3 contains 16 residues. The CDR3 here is CASSLVRGGAQYEQYF. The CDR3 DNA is TGTGCCAGCAGCTTGGTTCGTGGGGGCGCTCAGTACGAGCAGTACTTC.

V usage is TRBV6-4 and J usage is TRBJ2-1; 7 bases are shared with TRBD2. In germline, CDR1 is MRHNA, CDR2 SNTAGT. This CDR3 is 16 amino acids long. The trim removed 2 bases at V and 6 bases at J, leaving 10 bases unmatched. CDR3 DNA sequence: TGTGCCAGCAGTGACGGCGCGGGAGAAGGTCGCAATGAGCAGTTCTTC. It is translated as CASSDGAGEGRNEQFF.

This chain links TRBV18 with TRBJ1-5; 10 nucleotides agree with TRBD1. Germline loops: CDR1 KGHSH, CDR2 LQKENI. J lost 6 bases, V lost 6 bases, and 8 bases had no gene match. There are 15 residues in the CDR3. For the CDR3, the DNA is TGTGCCAGCTCTGAGGGGGGACAGGGGTTTCAGCCCCAGCATTTT. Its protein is CASSEGGQGFQPQHF.

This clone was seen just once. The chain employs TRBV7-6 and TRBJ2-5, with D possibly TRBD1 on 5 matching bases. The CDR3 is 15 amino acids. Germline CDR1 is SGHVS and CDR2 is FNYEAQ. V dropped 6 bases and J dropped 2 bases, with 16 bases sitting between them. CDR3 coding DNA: TGTGCCAGCAGTTCCGTTGACAGAGTACAAGAGACCCAGTACTTC. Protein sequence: CASSSVDRVQETQYF.

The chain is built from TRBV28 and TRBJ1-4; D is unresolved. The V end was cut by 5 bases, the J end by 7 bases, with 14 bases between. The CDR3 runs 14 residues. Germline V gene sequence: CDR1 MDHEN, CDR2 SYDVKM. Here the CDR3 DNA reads TGTGCCAGCAGTCCCCTTTGGGAGGTTGAAAAACTGTTTTTT. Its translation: CASSPLWEVEKLFF.

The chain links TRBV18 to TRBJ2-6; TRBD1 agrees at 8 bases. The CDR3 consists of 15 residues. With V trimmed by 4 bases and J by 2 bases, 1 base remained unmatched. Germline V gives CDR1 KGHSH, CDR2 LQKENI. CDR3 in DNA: TGTGCCAGCTCACGGACAGGGACTGGGGCCAACGTCCTGACTTTC. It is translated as CASSRTGTGANVLTF.

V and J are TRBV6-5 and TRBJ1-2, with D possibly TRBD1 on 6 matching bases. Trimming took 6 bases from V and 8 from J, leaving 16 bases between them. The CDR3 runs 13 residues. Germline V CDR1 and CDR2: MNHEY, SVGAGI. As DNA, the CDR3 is TGTGCCAGCAGACAGGGCCCAACTCGGGGCTACACCTTC. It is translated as CASRQGPTRGYTF.

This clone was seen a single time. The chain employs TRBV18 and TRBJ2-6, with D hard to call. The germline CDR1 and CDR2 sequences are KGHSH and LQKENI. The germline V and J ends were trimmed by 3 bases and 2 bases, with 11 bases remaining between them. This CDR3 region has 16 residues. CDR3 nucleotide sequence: TGTGCCAGCTCACCCCTCCGAGCCGCTGGGGCCAACGTCCTGACTTTC. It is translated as CASSPLRAAGANVLTF.

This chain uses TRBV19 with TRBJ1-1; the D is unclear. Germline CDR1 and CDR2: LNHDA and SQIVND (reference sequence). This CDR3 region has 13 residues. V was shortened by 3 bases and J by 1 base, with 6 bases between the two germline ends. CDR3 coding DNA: TGTGCCAGTAGTATCAATCAGAACACTGAAGCTTTCTTT. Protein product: CASSINQNTEAFF.